Here is one TCR beta chain with its context. Its target is unknown. The sample comes from a study of OX40 agonist ivuxolimab in advanced cancers. As for the study in general: Antecedent anti-PD-1, anti-PD-L1 or anti-CTLA-4 therapy was permissible, with around 41% having received some.

Study findings and constraints: The study found that CD8+ T cells averaged more expanded clones than CD4+.

The CDR3 is made up of 13 amino acids. CDR1 is SGHTS, CDR2 YDEGEE, per germline. V was pared by 6 bases and J by 8 bases, with 10 bases of the junction left unmatched. Here immunoSEQ multiplex PCR was the method, and the copy in TCRdb shows in-frame clones only, minus some. The data hold 35,000 to 50,000 clones, with approximately 86% observed a single time. This receptor was obtained from an adult with an advanced solid tumor such as melanoma, head and neck, liver or kidney cancer. The gene calls are TRBV5-8 and TRBJ1-1; TRBD1 matches 7 bases. The input for sequencing was CD4+ or CD8+ T cells sorted from blood, taken in a trial of the OX40 agonist ivuxolimab. The CDR3 bases are TGTGCCAGCAATACAGGGGCCTTTATGGAAGCTTTCTTT. Translated: CASNTGAFMEAFF.